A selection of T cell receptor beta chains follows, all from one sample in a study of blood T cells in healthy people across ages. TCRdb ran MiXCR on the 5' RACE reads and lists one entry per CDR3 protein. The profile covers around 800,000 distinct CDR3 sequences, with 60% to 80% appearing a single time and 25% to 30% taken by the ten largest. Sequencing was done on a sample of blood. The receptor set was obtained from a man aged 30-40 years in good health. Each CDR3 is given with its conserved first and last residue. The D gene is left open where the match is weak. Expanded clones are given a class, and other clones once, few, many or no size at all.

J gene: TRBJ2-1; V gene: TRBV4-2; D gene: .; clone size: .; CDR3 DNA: TGTGCCAGCAGCCGGGGTAGCCAGGGGGGCCACAATGAGCAGTTCTTC; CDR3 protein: CASSRGSQGGHNEQFF
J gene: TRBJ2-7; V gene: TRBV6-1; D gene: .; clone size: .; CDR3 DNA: TGTGCCGGCAGTGAAAGCCAGTCCTACGAGCAGTACTTC; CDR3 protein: CAGSESQSYEQYF
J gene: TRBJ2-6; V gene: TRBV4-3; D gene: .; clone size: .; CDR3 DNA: TGCGCCAGCAGCCAAGAAAAGGGGTTAGGAGGGGCCAACGTCCTGACTTTC; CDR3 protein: CASSQEKGLGGANVLTF
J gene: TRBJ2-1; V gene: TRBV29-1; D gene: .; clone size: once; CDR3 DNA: TGCAGCGGTCGCTTCGCGTTCGGTGAGCAGTTCTTC; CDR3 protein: CSGRFAFGEQFF
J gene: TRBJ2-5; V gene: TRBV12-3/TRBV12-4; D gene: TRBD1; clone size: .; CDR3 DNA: TGTGCCAGCAGTTTAGCGGGGGACAGGGTATGGAAGACCCAGTACTTC; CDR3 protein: CASSLAGDRVWKTQYF
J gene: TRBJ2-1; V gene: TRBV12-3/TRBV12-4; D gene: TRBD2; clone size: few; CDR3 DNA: TGTGCCAGCAGTCAACTAGCGGGGCCCTACAATGAGCAGTTCTTC; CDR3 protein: CASSQLAGPYNEQFF
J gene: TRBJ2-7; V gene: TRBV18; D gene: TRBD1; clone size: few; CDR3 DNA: TGTGCCAGCTCACCACCCCTTGGGACAGGGGCGGAGTACGAGCAGTACTTC; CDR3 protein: CASSPPLGTGAEYEQYF
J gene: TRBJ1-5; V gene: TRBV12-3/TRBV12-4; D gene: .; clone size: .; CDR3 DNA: TGTGCCAGCAGTTTAGCTCTCCAGGGCAATCAGCCCCAGCATTTT; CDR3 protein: CASSLALQGNQPQHF
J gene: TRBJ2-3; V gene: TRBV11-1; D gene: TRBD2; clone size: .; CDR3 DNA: TGTGCCAGCAGCTTAGTAGATGGAAGCGGGGGGGCCCATGATACGCAGTATTTT; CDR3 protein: CASSLVDGSGGAHDTQYF
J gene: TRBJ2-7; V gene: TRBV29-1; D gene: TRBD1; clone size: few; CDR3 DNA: TGCAGCGTTGACGGGACAGGGGCCTACGAGCAGTACTTC; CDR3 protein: CSVDGTGAYEQYF
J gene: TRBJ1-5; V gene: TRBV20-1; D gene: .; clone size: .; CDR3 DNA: TGCAGTGCTTTAGGGGAGGTTGACGATCAGCCCCAGCATTTT; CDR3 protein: CSALGEVDDQPQHF
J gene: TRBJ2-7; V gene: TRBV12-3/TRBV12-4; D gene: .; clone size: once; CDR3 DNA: TGTGCCAGCAGTTTACTTGGCGGGATAGCCTACGAGCAGTACTTC; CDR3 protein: CASSLLGGIAYEQYF
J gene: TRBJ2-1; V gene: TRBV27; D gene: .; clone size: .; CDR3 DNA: TGTGCCAGCAGTCTGTGGGACGCACCCCATGAGCAGTCCTTC; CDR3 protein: CASSLWDAPHEQSF
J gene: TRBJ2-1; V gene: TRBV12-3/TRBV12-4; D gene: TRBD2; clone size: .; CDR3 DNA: TGTGCCAGCAGCTCTACTAGCGGGGGAGTGGGCGGCCCCTACAATGAGCAGTTCTTC; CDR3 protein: CASSSTSGGVGGPYNEQFF
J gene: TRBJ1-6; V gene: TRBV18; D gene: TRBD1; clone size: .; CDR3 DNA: TGTGCCAGCTCAAGGGACAGAGAGAGTTCACCCCTCCACTTT; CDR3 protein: CASSRDRESSPLHF
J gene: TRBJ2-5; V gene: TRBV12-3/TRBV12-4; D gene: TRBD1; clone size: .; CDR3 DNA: TGTGCCAGCAGTTTAGCGACAGGGGGCGATGAGACCCAGTACTTC; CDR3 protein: CASSLATGGDETQYF
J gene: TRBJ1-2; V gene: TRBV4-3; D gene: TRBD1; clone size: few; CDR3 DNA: TGCGCCAGCAGCCGACAGGGGGCGGATGGCTATGGCTACACCTTC; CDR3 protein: CASSRQGADGYGYTF
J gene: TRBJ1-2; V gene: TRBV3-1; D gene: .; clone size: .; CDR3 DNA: TGTGCCAGCAGCGAATCGGACCTAAACCGGGGCTACACCTTC; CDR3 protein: CASSESDLNRGYTF
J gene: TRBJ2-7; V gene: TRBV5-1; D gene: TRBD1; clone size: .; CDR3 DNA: TGCGCCAGCAGCTTGGTGGGACAGGGACACTACGAGCAGTACTTC; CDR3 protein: CASSLVGQGHYEQYF
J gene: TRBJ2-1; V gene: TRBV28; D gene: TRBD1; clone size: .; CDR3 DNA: TGTGCCAGCAGTAGAGGCAGGGGGATCTACAATGAGCAGTTCTTC; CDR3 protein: CASSRGRGIYNEQFF
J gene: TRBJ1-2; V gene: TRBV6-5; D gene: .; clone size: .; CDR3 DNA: TGTGCCAGCCGGACCCCGGGGAGGCTTGATGGCTACACCTTC; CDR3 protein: CASRTPGRLDGYTF
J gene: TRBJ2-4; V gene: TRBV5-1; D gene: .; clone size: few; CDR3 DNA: TGCGCCAGCAGCTTGGCTAACGGTATGCGGTACTTC; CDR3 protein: CASSLANGMRYF
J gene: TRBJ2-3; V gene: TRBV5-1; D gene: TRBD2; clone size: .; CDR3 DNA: TGCGCCAGCAGCTTTACTAGCGCAGATACGCAGTATTTT; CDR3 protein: CASSFTSADTQYF
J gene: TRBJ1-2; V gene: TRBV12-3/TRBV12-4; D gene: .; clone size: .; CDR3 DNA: TGTGCCAGCAGTTTTGCCAGCGCCTATGGCTACACCTTC; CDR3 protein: CASSFASAYGYTF
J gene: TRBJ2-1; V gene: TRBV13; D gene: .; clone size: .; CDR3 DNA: TGTGCCAGCAGCTTTGGGGGTTGGGGGCAGTTCTTC; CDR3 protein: CASSFGGWGQFF
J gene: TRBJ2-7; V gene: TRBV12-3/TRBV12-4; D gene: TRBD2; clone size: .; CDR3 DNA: TGTGCCAGCAGTTTATCCCGCGGCGGGACTAGCGTCATCTACGAGCAGTACTTC; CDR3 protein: CASSLSRGGTSVIYEQYF
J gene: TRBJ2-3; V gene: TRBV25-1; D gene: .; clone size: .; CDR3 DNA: TGTGCCAGCAGTGGGCGGGCCACTGATACGCAGTATTTT; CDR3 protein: CASSGRATDTQYF
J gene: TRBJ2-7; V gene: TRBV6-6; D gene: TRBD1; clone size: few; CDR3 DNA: TGTGCCAGCAGTTACAGACAGGGGGTACCCTACGAGCAGTACTTC; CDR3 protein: CASSYRQGVPYEQYF
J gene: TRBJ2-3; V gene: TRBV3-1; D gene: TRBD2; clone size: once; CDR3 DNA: TGTGCCAGCAGCCAAGTACGACTAGCCGCAGATACGCAGTATTTT; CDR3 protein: CASSQVRLAADTQYF
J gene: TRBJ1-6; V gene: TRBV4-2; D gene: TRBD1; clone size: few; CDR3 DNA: TGTGCCAGCAGCCGGGGACAGGGGGGAGGTTCACCCCTCCACTTT; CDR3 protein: CASSRGQGGGSPLHF
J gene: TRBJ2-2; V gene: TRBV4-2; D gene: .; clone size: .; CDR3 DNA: TGTGCCAGCAGCCAAGAGGTCGACACCGGGGAGCTGTTTTTT; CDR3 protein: CASSQEVDTGELFF
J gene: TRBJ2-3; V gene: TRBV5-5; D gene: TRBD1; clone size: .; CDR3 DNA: TGTGCCAGCAGGCCGACAGGGCCAGATACGCAGTATTTT; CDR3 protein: CASRPTGPDTQYF
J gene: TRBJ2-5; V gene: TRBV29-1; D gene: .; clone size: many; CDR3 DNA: TGCAGCCTTAAGAAGGGGAGCGGCGCTCAAGAGACCCAGTACTTC; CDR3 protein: CSLKKGSGAQETQYF
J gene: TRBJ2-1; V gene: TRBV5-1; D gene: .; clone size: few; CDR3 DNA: TGCGCCAGCAGCTTGGCCACCGGACAGCCGTGGGATGAGCAGTTCTTC; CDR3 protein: CASSLATGQPWDEQFF